The 21 T cell receptor beta chains given below trace back to one sample, sequenced in a study of blood T cell repertoires in COVID-19 (dated by TCRdb to the early 2020s). Library generation was performed with the immunoSEQ multiplex PCR assay. This is the immuneACCESS table as TCRdb keeps it, with only in-frame sequences that have V and J called. A part of the clones is gone; compared with another copy, unresolved V genes explain less than half, and the rest is unexplained. This sample is represented by about 69,000 clones; 60% to 80% of them were singletons. Of the sample, approximately 17% is held by the ten largest clones. The sample taken for sequencing was peripheral blood. The receptor source for this set is a man aged 60-69 years with acute or convalescent COVID-19.

The V and J genes are TRBV5-1 and TRBJ1-2; perhaps TRBD1 as D (5 bases). From germline, CDR1 is SGHRS and CDR2 YFSETQ. Trimming cost V 0 bases and J 8 bases, with 14 bases left between them. The length of the CDR3 is 14 residues. This CDR3 reads CASSLGDQGGGYTF. The CDR3 DNA reads TGCGCCAGCAGCTTGGGTGACCAGGGTGGAGGCTACACCTTC.

V gene TRBV5-5 combines with J gene TRBJ1-2, with D unclear. The V end was cut by 0 bases, the J end by 4 bases, with 7 bases between. The CDR3 is made up of 13 amino acids. Germline CDR1 and CDR2: SGHKS and YYEKEE (reference sequence). The CDR3 protein is CASSLESSYGYTF. DNA of the CDR3: TGTGCCAGCAGCTTGGAGAGCTCCTATGGCTACACCTTC.

The V and J genes are TRBV24-1 and TRBJ1-1; D is ambiguous. This CDR3 contains 11 residues. Germline V gives CDR1 KGHDR, CDR2 SFDVKD. Trimming left V 9 bases short and J 3 bases short, with 7 bases between. CDR3 bases: TGTGCCACCCCCTCGGACACTGAAGCTTTCTTT. Translation gives CATPSDTEAFF.

This clone was observed once. This sequence joins TRBV30 and TRBJ2-6; TRBD1 is a possible D gene (5 bases). Germline values: CDR1 GTSNPN, CDR2 SVGIG (reference sequence). The CDR3 totals 15 residues. V lost 4 bases, J lost 3 bases, and 13 bases lay in between. In DNA form, the CDR3 reads TGTGCCTGGACTGCAGGGTCTCGTGGGGCCAACGTCCTGACTTTC. This encodes CAWTAGSRGANVLTF.

The chain couples TRBV3-1 (or the pseudogene TRBV3-2) to TRBJ2-2, with D perhaps matching TRBD2 (6 bases). This CDR3 comprises 14 residues. Germline V gene sequence: CDR1 LGHDT, CDR2 YNNKEL (reference sequence). Trimming left V 5 bases short and J 4 bases short, with 11 bases between. The DNA of the CDR3 is TGTGCCAGCAGCAGGGCTAGCGCCACCGGGGAGCTGTTTTTT. This translates into CASSRASATGELFF.

CDR3 nucleotide sequence: TGCGCCAGCAGTACGGGACTAGCGGGGGGGAACACCGGGGAGCTGTTTTTT. This translates into CASSTGLAGGNTGELFF. The rearrangement joins TRBV5-1 to TRBJ2-2; 15 bases line up with TRBD2. With 5 bases clipped from V and 1 base from J, the junction kept 3 bases outside the gene matches. Germline V lookup: CDR1 SGHRS, CDR2 YFSETQ. This CDR3 has 17 amino acids.

This chain connects TRBV5-4 to TRBJ2-7, with 9 bases aligning to TRBD2. The CDR3 loop spans 15 amino acids. V was clipped by 0 bases and J by 2 bases; unmatched bases: 3. Germline loops: CDR1 SGHNT, CDR2 YYREEE (reference sequence). CDR3 protein: CASSLAPSGTYEQYF. CDR3 sequence (DNA): TGTGCCAGCAGCTTGGCCCCTAGCGGGACCTACGAGCAGTACTTC.

The chain is built from TRBV7-9 and TRBJ2-7, with 11 bases that match TRBD2. CDR1 is SEHNR and CDR2 is FQNEAQ in the germline V gene (reference sequence). The V segment lost 2 bases and the J segment 4 bases; nucleotides outside the gene matches: 1. The CDR3 is made up of 14 amino acids. CDR3 protein: CASSLLAGGYEQYF. The CDR3 DNA reads as TGTGCCAGCAGCTTACTAGCGGGGGGATACGAGCAGTACTTC.

V usage is TRBV5-1 and J usage is TRBJ2-5, with D perhaps matching TRBD1 (6 bases). The CDR3 runs 15 residues. Germline V gene lookup returns CDR1 SGHRS and CDR2 YFSETQ. The V end was cut by 4 bases, the J end by 5 bases, with 18 bases between. The chain's CDR3 is CASSGTGFWMETQYF. DNA of the CDR3: TGCGCCAGCAGCGGAACAGGGTTCTGGATGGAGACCCAGTACTTC.

This clone has just a few counts. V usage is TRBV25-1 and J usage is TRBJ1-2; weak D call: TRBD1 (6 bases). CDR3 length: 13 amino acids. Germline V lookup: CDR1 MGHDK, CDR2 SYGVNS. The V and J ends lost 5 bases and 4 bases respectively, with 11 bases between them. For the CDR3, the DNA is TGTGCCAGCAGTCGAACAGGGATCTATGGCTACACCTTC. Protein: CASSRTGIYGYTF.

V gene TRBV5-1 combines with J gene TRBJ2-2; 7 nucleotides align to TRBD1. Per the germline V gene, CDR1 is SGHRS and CDR2 is YFSETQ. The CDR3 has 15 amino acids. Unmatched junction bases numbered 6, after V lost 4 bases and J lost 3 bases. CDR3 amino acids: CASSGPDRYTGELFF. DNA of the CDR3: TGCGCCAGCAGCGGCCCGGACAGGTACACCGGGGAGCTGTTTTTT.

This rearrangement joins TRBV30 to TRBJ2-7, with D unresolved. Germline CDR1 GTSNPN, CDR2 SVGIG (reference sequence). V was trimmed by 0 bases and J by 12 bases, leaving 18 bases between them. This CDR3 is built from 13 residues. Written as DNA, the CDR3 is TGTGCCTGGAGTGTACGCGGTCTTCGATTGTTGTACTTC. Its protein is CAWSVRGLRLLYF.

The V and J genes are TRBV19 and TRBJ2-7, with TRBD2 matching over 8 bases. Trimming cost V 6 bases and J 1 base; bases outside gene matches: 8. The CDR3 contains 15 residues. The germline CDR1 and CDR2 sequences are LNHDA and SQIVND (reference sequence). This chain's CDR3 is CASSVGRAGSYEQYF. CDR3 nucleotides: TGTGCCAGTAGCGTCGGGAGGGCAGGATCCTACGAGCAGTACTTC. The full variable domain, in which reference TRBV19 and TRBJ2-7 provide the parts outside the CDR3, is DGGITQSPKYLFRKEGQNVTLSCEQNLNHDAMYWYRQDPGQGLRLIYYSQIVNDFQKGDIAEGYSVSREKKESFPLTVTSAQKNPTAFYLCASSVGRAGSYEQYFGPGTRLTVT.

This clone was seen a handful of times. The rearrangement uses TRBV11-2 and TRBJ2-3, with 8 bases fitting TRBD2. The germline V gene has CDR1 SGHAT and CDR2 FQNNGV. There are 17 residues in the CDR3. With 0 bases clipped from V and 5 bases from J, the junction kept 10 bases outside the gene matches. The CDR3 DNA reads TGTGCCAGCAGCTTAGATCTAATGGGACTAGGCTTAGATACGCAGTATTTT. It codes for CASSLDLMGLGLDTQYF.

The V and J genes are TRBV6-6 and TRBJ2-7; 9 bases match TRBD1. The length of the CDR3 is 13 residues. Germline V gene data show CDR1 as MNHNY and CDR2 as SVGAGI (reference sequence). V gave up 3 bases and J gave up 5 bases; unmatched junction bases: 2. The CDR3 loop is CASSYDRGNEQYF. CDR3 DNA sequence: TGTGCCAGCAGTTATGACAGGGGGAACGAGCAGTACTTC.

This chain connects TRBV7-9 to TRBJ1-2; 11 nucleotides align to TRBD1. V trimming: 7 bases; J trimming: 0 bases; junction bases outside the gene matches: 7. Germline CDR1 and CDR2: SEHNR and FQNEAQ (reference sequence). This CDR3 contains 16 residues. The CDR3 sequence: CASTGQGALSNYGYTF. The CDR3 coding sequence is TGTGCCAGCACCGGACAGGGGGCCCTCTCTAACTATGGCTACACCTTC.

The genes are TRBV5-6 and TRBJ1-1; possibly TRBD1 for D (5 bases). The V and J ends lost 1 base and 10 bases respectively, with 14 bases between them. This CDR3 region has 13 residues. CDR1 and CDR2 from the germline V gene are SGHDT and YYEEEE. The CDR3 protein is CASSLSSAGTAFF. CDR3 DNA: TGTGCCAGCAGCTTGAGTAGCGCGGGGACAGCTTTCTTT.

The V and J genes are TRBV7-2 and TRBJ2-1, with D perhaps TRBD2 (5 bases). The CDR3 is 15 amino acids. The V end was cut by 2 bases, the J end by 4 bases, with 12 bases between. Germline V lookup: CDR1 SGHTA, CDR2 FQGNSA. CDR3 nucleotide sequence: TGTGCCAGCAGCTTACCCGGGATACAGTACAATGAGCAGTTCTTC. Translated: CASSLPGIQYNEQFF.

This chain links TRBV15 with TRBJ2-5, with 7 nucleotides matching TRBD2. Per the germline V gene, CDR1 is LNHNV and CDR2 is YYDKDF (reference sequence). This CDR3 has 19 amino acids. V lost 1 base to trimming and J lost 4 bases; unmatched junction nucleotides: 18. The CDR3 reads CATSRGYAVGGGQAETQYF. The CDR3, as DNA: TGTGCCACCAGCAGAGGTTATGCCGTTGGGGGGGGTCAGGCAGAGACCCAGTACTTC.

In this sample, this clone turned up once. The chain has TRBV7-9 and TRBJ1-1, with D maybe TRBD1 (6 bases). The CDR3 covers 13 residues. Germline lookup yields CDR1 SEHNR and CDR2 FQNEAQ (reference sequence). Deletions cut 4 bases from V and 11 bases from J, with 17 bases between. CDR3 nucleotide sequence: TGTGCCAGCAGCTCGAATCGAGGGGGTCGGGCTTTCTTT. Encoded protein: CASSSNRGGRAFF.

J is TRBJ1-1 and V is TRBV4-1; the match to TRBD1 covers 7 bases. Per germline, CDR1 MGHRA and CDR2 YSYEKL. The V gene end was trimmed by 0 bases and the J gene end by 11 bases; junction bases not matched to a gene: 3. The CDR3 contains 12 residues. The CDR3 DNA follows: TGCGCCAGCAGCCAAGAAGTGACAGGGGCTTTCTTT. Protein sequence: CASSQEVTGAFF.